This is a list of T cell receptor beta chains from one sample in a study of shared clonotypes between healthy human individuals. Sequencing was performed with immunoSEQ multiplex PCR; in TCRdb, only in-frame clones are kept and a portion is missing. The profile shows about 2.2 million clones, 80% to 95% of them singletons. The sequenced sample was naive CD8+ T cells from PBMCs. The receptors stem from a man in his late teens or twenties in good health. Some clones in this sample may be carry-over from other donors' samples. Both conserved end residues are part of each CDR3. The D gene is left open where the match is weak. A clone size is listed for some rows: how often the clone was seen (once, few, many), or a class if it is expanded.

J gene	V gene	D gene	clone size	CDR3 DNA	CDR3 protein
TRBJ2-1	TRBV27	TRBD1	.	TGTGCCAGCAGTTTATTACAGGGGGCTCAGGATGAGCAGTTCTTC	CASSLLQGAQDEQFF
TRBJ2-7	TRBV28	TRBD1	.	TGTGCCAGCAGTTTTCAGGGGACAGGCACCTACGAGCAGTACTTC	CASSFQGTGTYEQYF
TRBJ2-1	TRBV9	.	.	TGTGCCAGCAGCACCGGTGGGGCCTACAATGAGCAGTTCTTC	CASSTGGAYNEQFF
TRBJ2-7	TRBV27	TRBD1	.	TGTGCCAGCAGCTCCATAGGACAGGGGGCTTTATCCTACGAGCAGTACTTC	CASSSIGQGALSYEQYF
TRBJ2-2	TRBV29-1	.	few	TGCAGCGTGGCGACAGCCACCGGGGAGCTGTTTTTT	CSVATATGELFF
TRBJ2-7	TRBV7-6	TRBD2	.	TGTGCCAGCAGCAATCTGTCGCTAGCGGGAACAGGAACCTACGAGCAGTACTTC	CASSNLSLAGTGTYEQYF
TRBJ2-7	TRBV6-5	TRBD1	once	TGTGCCAGCAGTCCTGGGACAGCCCAAGCCTACGAGCAGTACTTC	CASSPGTAQAYEQYF
TRBJ1-1	TRBV14	.	.	TGTGCCAGCAGCCGAGAGGGGGATGGAACCACTGAAGCTTTCTTT	CASSREGDGTTEAFF
TRBJ2-5	TRBV29-1	.	.	TGCAGCGTTGTGGCAGGGGAAATAAGTGGTGGGACCCAGTACTTC	CSVVAGEISGGTQYF
TRBJ1-2	TRBV9	TRBD1	.	TGTGCCAGCAGCGTAGCTGGGACAGGGGGCAACGGCTACACCTTC	CASSVAGTGGNGYTF
TRBJ2-1	TRBV12-2	.	.	TGTGCAAGTCGCGCCCCTCGTGATCCATTTTGGGGTCAATGGTTCTTC	CASRAPRDPFWGQWFF
TRBJ2-7	TRBV5-1	.	.	TGCGCCAGCAGCGCAGCAACCGGGACAAACCTCTACGAGCAGTACTTC	CASSAATGTNLYEQYF
TRBJ2-1	TRBV28	.	.	TGTGCCAGCAGTTTAGAGGCGGGTAGCTACAATGAGCAGTTCTTC	CASSLEAGSYNEQFF
TRBJ1-2	TRBV4-1	.	.	TGCGCCAGCAGCCCGACGATTAGTGGGGGAAAGCTTGGCTACACCTTC	CASSPTISGGKLGYTF
TRBJ1-2	TRBV7-9	.	.	TGTGCCAGCAGCTCCAACTATGGCTACACCTTC	CASSSNYGYTF
TRBJ2-3	TRBV4-2	.	.	TGTGCCAGCAGCCAAGAACGAACGGGAGTTAGGGCAGATACGCAGTATTTT	CASSQERTGVRADTQYF
TRBJ2-7	TRBV29-1	TRBD1	.	TGCAGCGCCTTACGTGGACAGGGGGTCACCTACGAGCAGTACTTC	CSALRGQGVTYEQYF
TRBJ1-5	TRBV28	.	.	TGTGCCAGCAGTTTCCCGGCGGGGGCGCGCAATCAGCCCCAGCATTTT	CASSFPAGARNQPQHF
TRBJ2-7	TRBV5-1	.	.	TGCGCCAGCAGCCCGACAGGACTGCCGCCCTACGAGCAGTACTTC	CASSPTGLPPYEQYF
TRBJ2-1	TRBV5-4	.	.	TGTGCCAGCAGCTTACCGGTGAGCTCCTACAATGAGCAGTTCTTC	CASSLPVSSYNEQFF
TRBJ2-1	TRBV4-1	TRBD1	.	TGCGCCAGCAGCCAATACCGGGACAGGGGGATTAATGAGCAGTTCTTC	CASSQYRDRGINEQFF
TRBJ1-2	TRBV5-1	.	.	TGCGCCAGCAGCCCACCGGGACCCGGATCAATCTATGGCTACACCTTC	CASSPPGPGSIYGYTF
TRBJ2-6	TRBV27	TRBD1	.	TGTGCCAGCAGTTTAGGACAGGGCTCTGGGGCCAACGTCCTGACTTTC	CASSLGQGSGANVLTF